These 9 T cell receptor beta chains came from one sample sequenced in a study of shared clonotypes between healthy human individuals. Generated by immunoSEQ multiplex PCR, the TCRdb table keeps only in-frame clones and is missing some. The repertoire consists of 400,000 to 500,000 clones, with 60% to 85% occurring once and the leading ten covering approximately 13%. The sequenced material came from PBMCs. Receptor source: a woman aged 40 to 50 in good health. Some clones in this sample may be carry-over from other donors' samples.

CDR3 sequence (DNA): TGTGCCAGCAGCTTCCAGGGAGGGCCTGGAAACACCATATATTTT. Translation: CASSFQGGPGNTIYF. The chain uses TRBV7-2 and TRBJ1-3; D is possibly TRBD1 (5 bases). Trimming cost V 3 bases and J 2 bases, with 11 bases left between them. The CDR3 spans 15 residues. Germline CDR1 SGHTA, CDR2 FQGNSA.

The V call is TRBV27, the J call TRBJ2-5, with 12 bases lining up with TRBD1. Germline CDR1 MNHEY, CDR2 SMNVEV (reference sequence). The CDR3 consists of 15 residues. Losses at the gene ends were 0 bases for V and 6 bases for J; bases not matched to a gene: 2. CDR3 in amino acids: CASSLSGQGAKTQYF. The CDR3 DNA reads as TGTGCCAGCAGTTTATCGGGACAGGGGGCCAAGACCCAGTACTTC.

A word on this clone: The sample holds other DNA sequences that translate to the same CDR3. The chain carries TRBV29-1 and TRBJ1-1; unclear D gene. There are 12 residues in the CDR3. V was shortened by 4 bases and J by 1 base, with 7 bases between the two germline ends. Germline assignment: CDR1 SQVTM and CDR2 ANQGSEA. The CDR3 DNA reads TGCAGCGTTGTAAGGCAGAACACTGAAGCTTTCTTT. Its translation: CSVVRQNTEAFF.

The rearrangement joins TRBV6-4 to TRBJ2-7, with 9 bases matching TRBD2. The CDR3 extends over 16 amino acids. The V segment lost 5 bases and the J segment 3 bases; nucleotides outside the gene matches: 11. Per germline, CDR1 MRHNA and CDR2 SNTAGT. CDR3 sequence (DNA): TGTGCCAGCAGTTCCGGACTAGCGACTCCGGACTACGAGCAGTACTTC. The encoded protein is CASSSGLATPDYEQYF.

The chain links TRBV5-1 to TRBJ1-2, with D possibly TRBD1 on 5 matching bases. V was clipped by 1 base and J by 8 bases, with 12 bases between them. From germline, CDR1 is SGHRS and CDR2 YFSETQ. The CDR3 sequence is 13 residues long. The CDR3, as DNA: TGCGCCAGCAGCTTGCTCGGACAAGGAGGCTACACCTTC. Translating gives CASSLLGQGGYTF.

Here the CDR3 reads CASSQGRGGGGEKLFF. As DNA, the CDR3 is TGTGCCAGCAGCCAAGGCCGGGGTGGAGGTGGTGAAAAACTGTTTTTT. The gene calls are TRBV4-2 and TRBJ1-4; D is ambiguous. The germline CDR1 and CDR2 sequences are LGHNA and YNFKEQ. This CDR3 has 16 amino acids. Trimming pared 1 base from V and 7 bases from J, leaving 16 bases between.

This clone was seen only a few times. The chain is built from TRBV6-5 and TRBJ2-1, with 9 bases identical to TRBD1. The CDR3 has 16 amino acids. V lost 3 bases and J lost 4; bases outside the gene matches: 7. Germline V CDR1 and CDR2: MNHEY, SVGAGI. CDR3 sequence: CASSYLLGQGYNEQFF. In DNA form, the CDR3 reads TGTGCCAGCAGTTATCTGTTGGGACAGGGATACAATGAGCAGTTCTTC.

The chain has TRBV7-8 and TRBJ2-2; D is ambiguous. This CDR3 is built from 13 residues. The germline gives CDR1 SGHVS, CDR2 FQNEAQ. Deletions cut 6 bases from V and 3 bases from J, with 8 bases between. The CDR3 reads CASSYEYTGELFF. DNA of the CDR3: TGTGCCAGCAGTTACGAATACACCGGGGAGCTGTTTTTT.

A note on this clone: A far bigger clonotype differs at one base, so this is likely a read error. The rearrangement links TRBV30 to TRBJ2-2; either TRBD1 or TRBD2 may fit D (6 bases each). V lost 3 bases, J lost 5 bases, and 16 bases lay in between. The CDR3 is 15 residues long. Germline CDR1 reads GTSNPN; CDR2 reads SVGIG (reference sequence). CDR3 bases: TGTGCCTGGAGGAGTGCAGGGGAGGTTACCGGGGAGCTGTTTTTT. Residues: CAWRSAGEVTGELFF.